This T cell receptor (beta chain) was recovered during a study of blood T cell repertoires in COVID-19. Overall study: From T cells, B-cell-depleted T cells, or PBMCs came the material, which was cDNA or gDNA.

Trimming removed 2 bases at V and 5 bases at J, with 16 bases between. In germline, CDR1 is MDHEN, CDR2 SYDVKM. The length of the CDR3 is 15 residues. Assignment of participants to cohorts was predicated upon participant-reported clinical history. Cohort 3 recovered donors had two negative PCRs, clearance, or symptom resolution. Original handling: Reference gene primers were amplified, and this amplification served to estimate nucleated cell counts. The table came from immunoSEQ multiplex PCR; TCRdb's copy has only in-frame clones and leaves some out. The V and J calls and clone size come from that table; D and trimming were worked out from the DNA. The sample consists of 300,000 to 400,000 clones, around 89% of them appearing once.

The sample consisted of PBMCs or T cells enriched from blood (not recorded which). This TCR was sampled from a young man who had recovered from COVID-19. The chain employs TRBV28 and TRBJ2-7; D uncertain. The CDR3 is CASSLTRPPLHEQYF. The DNA for the CDR3 is TGTGCCAGCAGTTTAACGAGGCCCCCTTTGCACGAGCAGTACTTC.